This T cell receptor beta chain is drawn from a study of shared clonotypes between healthy human individuals. The authors ran unsorted PBMC replicate PCRs on 300 ng DNA, approximately 30,000 T cell genomes. In the study's own analysis: In the immunoSEQ data, sequences were junction-only and lacked quality scores, so filtering differed. Only in-frame clones appear in the TCRdb table, and some are missing; sequencing was by immunoSEQ multiplex PCR. V and J calls and clone size are copied from that table; D and trimming were computed from the DNA. The table has some 500,000 clones, 70% to 80% seen once; the top ten hold more than 10%. Note on this clone: Its antigen remains unknown.

After removal of 5 bases from V and 2 bases from J, the junction contained 3 bases not matched to a gene. This CDR3 comprises 13 residues. CDR1 and CDR2 from the germline V gene are MDHEN and SYDVKM. Whole-study findings and limits: The genetic and exposure-history diversity represented was limited by few donors. Clonotype sharing among donors likely depends on sequencing depth.

This chain joins TRBV28 and TRBJ2-7; 7 nucleotides align to TRBD1. Material: PBMCs. This sequence was found in a woman in her 40s in good health. Some clones in this sample may be carry-over from other donors' samples. CDR3 loop: CASSEQGTYEQYF. DNA of the CDR3: TGTGCCAGCAGTGAACAGGGGACCTACGAGCAGTACTTC. The full variable domain, with the rest looked up from reference TRBV28 and TRBJ2-7, is DVKVTQSSRYLVKRTGEKVFLECVQDMDHENMFWYRQDPGLGLRLIYFSYDVKMKEKGDIPEGYSVSREKKERFSLILESASTNQTSMYLCASSEQGTYEQYFGPGTRLTVT.